This entry describes one T cell receptor (beta chain). Germline loops: CDR1 SGHRS, CDR2 YFSETQ. The V gene end was trimmed by 2 bases and the J gene end by 5 bases; junction bases not matched to a gene: 9. The CDR3 extends over 15 amino acids. Some clones are missing from TCRdb's copy, which holds only in-frame ones; the method was immunoSEQ multiplex PCR. The sample has about 59,000 clones, 87% seen once. The source of the sample is a study of OX40 agonist ivuxolimab in advanced cancers. Study details: Those treated in dose escalation had hepatocellular carcinoma, melanoma, renal cell cancer or head and neck cancer. Enrollees could have had prior anti-PD-1, anti-PD-L1 or anti-CTLA-4 therapy, which around 43% had received.

The TCR sequence derives from an adult with an advanced solid tumor such as melanoma, head and neck, liver or kidney cancer. This specimen consisted of CD4+ or CD8+ T cells sorted from blood, obtained in a trial of the OX40 agonist ivuxolimab. V and J are TRBV5-1 and TRBJ2-5; 7 bases are a match to TRBD2. CDR3 residues: CASSLGTTMGETQYF. CDR3 DNA: TGCGCCAGCAGCTTAGGGACTACAATGGGGGAGACCCAGTACTTC. Filled out from reference TRBV5-1 and TRBJ2-5, the complete variable domain reads KAGVTQTPRYLIKTRGQQVTLSCSPISGHRSVSWYQQTPGQGLQFLFEYFSETQRNKGNFPGRFSGRQFSNSRSEMNVSTLELGDSALYLCASSLGTTMGETQYFGPGTRLLVL.